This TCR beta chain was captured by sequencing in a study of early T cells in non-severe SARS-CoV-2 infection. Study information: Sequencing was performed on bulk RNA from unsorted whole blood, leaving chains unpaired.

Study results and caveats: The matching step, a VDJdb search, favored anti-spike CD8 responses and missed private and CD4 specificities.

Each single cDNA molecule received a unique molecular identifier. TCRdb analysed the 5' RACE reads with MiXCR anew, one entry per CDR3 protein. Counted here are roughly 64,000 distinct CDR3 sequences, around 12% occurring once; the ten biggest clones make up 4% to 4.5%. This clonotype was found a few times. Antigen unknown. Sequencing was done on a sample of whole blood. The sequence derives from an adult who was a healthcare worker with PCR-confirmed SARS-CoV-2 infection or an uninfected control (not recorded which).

CDR3: CASSRNRGSWEQYF. DNA of the CDR3: TGCGCCAGCAGCCGGAATCGGGGCTCCTGGGAGCAGTACTTC. This chain uses TRBV5-1 with TRBJ2-7; D tentatively fits TRBD1 or TRBD2 (5 bases each). This CDR3 region has 14 residues. Germline V gives CDR1 SGHRS, CDR2 YFSETQ. With 4 bases removed from V and 7 bases from J, the gap between germline ends came to 18 bases.